Described below is a single T cell receptor beta chain sequence and its context. The sample belongs to a study of blood T cell repertoires in COVID-19. Study background: Acute and convalescent COVID-19 specimens originated in the United States, Italy and Spain. PBMCs, B-cell-depleted T cells, or T cells were the source of the cDNA or gDNA that made up the material.

The authors' processing: Amplification of reference gene primers provided the estimated nucleated cell counts. Measured with immunoSEQ multiplex PCR; TCRdb has only the in-frame clones, and not every one. The DNA gave D and trimming, while V, J and clone size come from that table. In the table there are 200,000 to 250,000 clones, roughly 85% of which are singletons. The sample was peripheral blood. The TCR originated in a woman aged 18-30 years who had recovered from COVID-19.

The CDR3: CASSQATLTSGADTQYF. The DNA of the CDR3 is TGTGCCAGCAGCCAAGCAACCCTTACTAGTGGCGCAGATACGCAGTATTTT. V usage is TRBV14 and J usage is TRBJ2-3; TRBD2 might be the D (5 bases). CDR3 length equals 17 residues. In germline, CDR1 is SGHDN, CDR2 FVKESK. V lost 1 base to trimming and J lost 4 bases, with 18 bases between them.